This T cell receptor beta chain was sequenced during a study of post-analysis software for immune sequencing data. The germline CDR1 and CDR2 sequences are SGDLS and YYNGEE. The CDR3 contains 15 residues. Trimming removed 0 bases at V and 3 bases at J, with 10 bases between. Researchers reported that TCR beta cDNA libraries carried unique molecular identifiers. One entry per CDR3 protein results from TCRdb running MiXCR on the PCR reads. The sample lists about 770,000 distinct CDR3 sequences, 46% occurring once. Points from the study as a whole: Elevated frequency relative to controls characterized 4 or 5 TRBV segments in patients, TRBV5-6, TRBV5-1 and TRBV20-1 among them.

On this clonotype: Its antigen is as yet unknown.

The sequence was obtained from a girl aged 5-17 years with multiple sclerosis. Sequencing was carried out using blood. This chain joins TRBV9 and TRBJ2-4; unclear D gene. CDR3 in DNA: TGTGCCAGCAGCGTAGACTCTTCCGTCAAAAACATTCAGTACTTC. Translated, it gives CASSVDSSVKNIQYF.